The clone carrying this T cell receptor (beta chain) was detected ten times or more. The target antigen is unknown. Germline V lookup: CDR1 SQVTM, CDR2 ANQGSEA. V lost 8 bases and J 6 bases, leaving 16 bases between the germline ends. This CDR3 has 12 residues. Amplification targeted TCR beta CDR3 regions from RNA transcripts. HTBI primers were used for first-round RT-PCR of the TCR CDR3. TCRdb passed the multiplex PCR reads through MiXCR, listing each CDR3 protein once. The sample comprises under 350,000 distinct CDR3 sequences, about 13% of which are singletons, and about a third rests with the top ten. The entry originates in a study of T cells in Graves' hyperthyroidism and ophthalmopathy. Notes on the study in general: The model identified upcoming ophthalmopathy a median approximately six months ahead of onset.

Material: blood. The receptor comes from a woman aged 40 to 50 with Graves' ophthalmopathy. This chain joins TRBV29-1 and TRBJ1-1; D possibly corresponds to TRBD1 (5 bases). The CDR3: CSSGQSGAEAFF. CDR3 DNA sequence: TGCAGCTCAGGACAATCCGGGGCTGAAGCTTTCTTT.